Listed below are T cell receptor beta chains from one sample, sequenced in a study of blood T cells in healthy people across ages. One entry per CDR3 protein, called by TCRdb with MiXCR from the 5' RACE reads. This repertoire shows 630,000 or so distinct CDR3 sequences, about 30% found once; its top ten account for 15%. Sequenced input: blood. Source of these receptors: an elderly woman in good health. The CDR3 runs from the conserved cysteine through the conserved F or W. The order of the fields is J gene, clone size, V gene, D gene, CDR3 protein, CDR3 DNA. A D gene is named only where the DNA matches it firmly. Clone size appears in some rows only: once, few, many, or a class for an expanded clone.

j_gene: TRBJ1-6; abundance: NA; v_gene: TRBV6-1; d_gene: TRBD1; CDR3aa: CASSATRDRGSPLHF; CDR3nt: TGTGCCAGCAGTGCCACACGGGACAGGGGTTCACCCCTCCACTTT
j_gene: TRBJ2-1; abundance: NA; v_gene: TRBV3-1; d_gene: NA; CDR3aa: CASSQVGGDYNEQFF; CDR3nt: TGTGCCAGCAGCCAAGTGGGGGGAGACTACAATGAGCAGTTCTTC
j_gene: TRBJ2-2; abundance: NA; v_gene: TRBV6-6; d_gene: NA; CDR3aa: CASSYDRLAGELFF; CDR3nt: TGTGCCAGCAGTTACGACCGACTCGCCGGGGAGCTGTTTTTT
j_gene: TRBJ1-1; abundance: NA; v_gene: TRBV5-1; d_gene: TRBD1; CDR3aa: CASSWSGTGGLTEAFF; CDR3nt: TGCGCCAGCAGCTGGTCCGGGACAGGGGGTCTCACTGAAGCTTTCTTT
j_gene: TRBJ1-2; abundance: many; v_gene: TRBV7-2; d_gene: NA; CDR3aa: CASSLASGSSGYTF; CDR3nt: TGTGCCAGCAGCTTAGCCTCAGGGTCGAGCGGCTACACCTTC
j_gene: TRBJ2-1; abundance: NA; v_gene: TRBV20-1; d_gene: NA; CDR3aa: CSASLLSSYNEQFF; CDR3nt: TGCAGTGCTAGCCTCCTTAGCTCCTACAATGAGCAGTTCTTC
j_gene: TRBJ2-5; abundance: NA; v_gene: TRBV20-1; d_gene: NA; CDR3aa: CSAIGTAKETQYF; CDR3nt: TGCAGTGCCATCGGGACGGCGAAAGAGACCCAGTACTTC
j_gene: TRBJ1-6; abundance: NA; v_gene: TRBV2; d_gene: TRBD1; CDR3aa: CASTEQGASNSPLHF; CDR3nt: TGTGCCAGCACCGAACAGGGGGCCAGTAATTCACCCCTCCACTTT
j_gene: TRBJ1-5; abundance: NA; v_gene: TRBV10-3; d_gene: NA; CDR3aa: CAISESGQSNQPQHF; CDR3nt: TGTGCCATCAGTGAGTCCGGACAGTCCAATCAGCCCCAGCATTTT
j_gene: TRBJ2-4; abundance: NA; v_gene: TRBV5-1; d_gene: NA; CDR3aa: CASSLSLHGAKNIQYF; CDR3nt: TGCGCCAGCAGCTTGTCCCTCCACGGGGCCAAAAACATTCAGTACTTC
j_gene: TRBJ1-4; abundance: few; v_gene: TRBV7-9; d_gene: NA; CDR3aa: CASSLGGGTNEKLFF; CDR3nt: TGTGCCAGCAGCTTAGGCGGGGGAACTAATGAAAAACTGTTTTTT
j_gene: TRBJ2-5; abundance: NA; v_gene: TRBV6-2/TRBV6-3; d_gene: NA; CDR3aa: CASSHQEAQYF; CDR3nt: TGTGCCAGCAGCCACCAAGAGGCCCAGTACTTC
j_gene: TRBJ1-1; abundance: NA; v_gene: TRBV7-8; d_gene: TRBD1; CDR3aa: CASSQNRDRGRIPHAEAFF; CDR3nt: TGTGCCAGCAGCCAGAACCGGGACAGGGGGCGGATACCCCACGCTGAAGCTTTCTTT
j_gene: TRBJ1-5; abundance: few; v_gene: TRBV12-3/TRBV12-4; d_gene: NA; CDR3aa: CASSAHPQDANQPQHF; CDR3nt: TGTGCCAGCAGTGCCCACCCGCAGGATGCCAATCAGCCCCAGCATTTT
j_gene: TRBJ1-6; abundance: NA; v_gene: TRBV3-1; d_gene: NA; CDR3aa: CASSQEVRRNSPLHF; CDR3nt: TGTGCCAGCAGCCAGGAGGTGCGCAGGAATTCACCCCTCCACTTT
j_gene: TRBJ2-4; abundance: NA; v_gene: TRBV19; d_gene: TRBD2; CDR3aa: CASSMGGGSKNIQYF; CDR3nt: TGTGCCAGTAGTATGGGCGGGGGATCCAAAAACATTCAGTACTTC
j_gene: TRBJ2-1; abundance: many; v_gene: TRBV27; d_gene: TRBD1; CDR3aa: CASSNRQGARPGNEQFF; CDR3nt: TGTGCCAGCAGTAATCGACAGGGGGCGCGACCGGGCAATGAGCAGTTCTTC